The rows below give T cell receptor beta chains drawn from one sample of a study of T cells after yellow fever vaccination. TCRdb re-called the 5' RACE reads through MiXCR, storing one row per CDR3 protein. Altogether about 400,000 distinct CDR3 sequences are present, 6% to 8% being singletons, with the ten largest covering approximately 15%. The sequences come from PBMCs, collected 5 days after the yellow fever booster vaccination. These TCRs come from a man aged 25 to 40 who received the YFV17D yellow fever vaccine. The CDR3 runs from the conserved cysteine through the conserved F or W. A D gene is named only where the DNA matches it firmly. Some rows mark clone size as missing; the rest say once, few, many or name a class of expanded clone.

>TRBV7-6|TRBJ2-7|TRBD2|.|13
TGTGCCAGCGCGGCGGGAGGGGGATACGAGCAGTACTTC
CASAAGGGYEQYF
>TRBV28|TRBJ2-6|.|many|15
TGTGCCAGCAGTTCCCCAGGGGCTGGGGCCAACGTCCTGACTTTC
CASSSPGAGANVLTF
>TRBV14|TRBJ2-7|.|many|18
TGTGCCAGCAGCCAAGGGGGACTGGGGCAGAGAGCTTCCTACGAGCAGTACTTC
CASSQGGLGQRASYEQYF
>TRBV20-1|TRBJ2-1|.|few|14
TGCAGTGCTACAGGGGGGATCTCCTACAATGAGCAGTTCTTC
CSATGGISYNEQFF
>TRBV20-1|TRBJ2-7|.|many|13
TGCAGTGCGTCCGGGACACTGGGGTACGAGCAGTACTTC
CSASGTLGYEQYF
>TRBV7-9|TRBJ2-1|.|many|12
TGTGCCAGCAGCTTAGATACGTTTGAGCAGTTCTTC
CASSLDTFEQFF
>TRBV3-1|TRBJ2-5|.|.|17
TGTGCCTCCACCCAAGTCGGTGTAGGTAGGGACCAAGAGACCCAGTACTTC
CASTQVGVGRDQETQYF
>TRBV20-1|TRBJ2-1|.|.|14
TGCAGTGCTCTACAGGCGGGGACGTACAATGAGCAGTTCTTC
CSALQAGTYNEQFF
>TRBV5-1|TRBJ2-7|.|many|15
TGCGCCAGCAGCTCGGTAGGCGGTTCCAGGTACGAGCAGTACTTC
CASSSVGGSRYEQYF
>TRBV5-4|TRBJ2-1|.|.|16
TGTGCCAGCAGCCCGGAGGGGGGACTATCCTACAATGAGCAGTTCTTC
CASSPEGGLSYNEQFF
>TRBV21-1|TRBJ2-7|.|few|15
TGTGCCAGCAGCAAAGAGGCGGGAGGTCTTGAGGAGCAGTACTTC
CASSKEAGGLEEQYF
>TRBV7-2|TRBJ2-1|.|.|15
TGTGCCAGCAGCCCCCTTGTGGGACACAACAATGAGCAGTTCTTC
CASSPLVGHNNEQFF
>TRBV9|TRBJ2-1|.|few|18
TGTGCCAGCAGCGTAGATATTGGAGGGAGGAGGCCCTACAATGAGCAGTTCTTC
CASSVDIGGRRPYNEQFF
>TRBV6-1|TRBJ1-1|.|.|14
TGTGCCAGCAGCCAGCCAGGAGCAAAAATACGGGCTTTCTTT
CASSQPGAKIRAFF
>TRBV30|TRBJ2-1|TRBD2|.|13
TGTGCCTGGAGTCGACTAGCGGGATATGAGCAGTTCTTC
CAWSRLAGYEQFF
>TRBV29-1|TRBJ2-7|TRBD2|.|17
TGCAGCGTTGAAGACCCCCTGGGGCTAGCGGGAACGGCCGAGCAGTACTTC
CSVEDPLGLAGTAEQYF
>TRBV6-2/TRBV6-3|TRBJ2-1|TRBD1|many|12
TGTGCCAGCAGAGAGCCAGGGGGTGAGCAGTTCTTC
CASREPGGEQFF
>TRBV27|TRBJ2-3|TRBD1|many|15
TGTGCCAGCAGGCCCGGGACAGGGGAGACAGATACGCAGTATTTT
CASRPGTGETDTQYF
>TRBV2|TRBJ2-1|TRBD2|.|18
TGTGCCCTCAGTTTTAGAGCTAGCGGGATAAGCTCCTACAATGAGCAGTTCTTC
CALSFRASGISSYNEQFF
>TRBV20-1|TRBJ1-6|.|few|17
TGCAGTGCTAGAGTCGGGGCGCGGGCTGAGGGGGGATCACCCCTCCACTTT
CSARVGARAEGGSPLHF
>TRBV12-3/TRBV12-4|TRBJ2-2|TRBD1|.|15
TGTGCCAGCACCCCTGCGACAGGGGACACCGGGGAGCTGTTTTTT
CASTPATGDTGELFF
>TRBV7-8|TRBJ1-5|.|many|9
TGTGCCAGCAATCAGCCCCAGCATTTT
CASNQPQHF
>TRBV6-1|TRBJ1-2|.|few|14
TGTGCCACCCTCCCCCCCGGGACGGACTATGGCTACACCTTC
CATLPPGTDYGYTF
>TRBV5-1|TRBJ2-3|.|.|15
TGCGCCAGCAGCTGGAGGACGGATAGCACAGATACGCAGTATTTT
CASSWRTDSTDTQYF
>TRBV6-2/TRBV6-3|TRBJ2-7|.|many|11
TGTGCCAGCACGTCGGAATACGAGCAGTACTTC
CASTSEYEQYF
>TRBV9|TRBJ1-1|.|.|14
TGTGCCAGCAGCGTAGGTCAGCGGAACACTGAAGCTTTCTTT
CASSVGQRNTEAFF
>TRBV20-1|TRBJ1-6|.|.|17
TGCAGTGCCCCAAGGGGGGGGGGTTCGGCTTATAATTCACCCCTCCACTTT
CSAPRGGGSAYNSPLHF